A selection of T cell receptor beta chains follows, all from one sample in a study of Graves' ophthalmopathy and Graves' hyperthyroidism. TCRdb analysed the multiplex PCR reads with MiXCR anew, one entry per CDR3 protein. The sample has about 590,000 distinct CDR3 sequences; less than 40% are singletons. What was sequenced was peripheral blood or thyroid tissue (not recorded which). Receptors were obtained from an adult man with Graves' hyperthyroidism. Both conserved end residues are part of each CDR3. The order of the fields is V gene, J gene, clone size, D gene, CDR3 DNA, CDR3 protein. A D gene is named only where the DNA matches it firmly. Clone size is stated in some rows and not others, as once, few, many or a class when expanded.

>TRBV25-1|TRBJ1-1|NA|TRBD1
TGTGCCAGCAGTTTACGCTCTACCCAGGACAGGATGAACACTGAAGCTTTCTTT
CASSLRSTQDRMNTEAFF
>TRBV7-2|TRBJ1-1|NA|NA
TGTGCCAGCAGCTTAAACGCGGGCCTCGAAGCTTTCTTT
CASSLNAGLEAFF
>TRBV12-3/TRBV12-4|TRBJ2-2|many|TRBD2
TGTGCCAGCAGGGGACTAGGGGGAAACACCGGGGAGCTGTTTTTT
CASRGLGGNTGELFF
>TRBV20-1|TRBJ2-7|many|TRBD2
TGCAGTGCTAGAGATCTAGCGGGGGGGGACTACGAGCAGTACTTC
CSARDLAGGDYEQYF
>TRBV7-3|TRBJ1-1|NA|TRBD1
TGTGCCAGCAGCTTATCAGGGGGCGGAACTGGAGCTTTCTTT
CASSLSGGGTGAFF
>TRBV5-5|TRBJ1-2|many|NA
TGTGCCAGCAGCTTGCAGAGGGAGGGCTACACCTTC
CASSLQREGYTF
>TRBV29-1|TRBJ1-1|NA|TRBD1
TGCAGCGTTGAACTACAGGGGGCAGGTGGGGACACTGAAGCTTTCTTT
CSVELQGAGGDTEAFF
>TRBV6-1|TRBJ2-2|few|NA
TGTGCCAGCAGTTGGGACGCCCCGAACACCGGGGAGCTGTTTTTT
CASSWDAPNTGELFF
>TRBV12-3/TRBV12-4|TRBJ1-5|few|NA
TGTGCCAGCAGTAAGCCGACAGTGCCGGGTCAGCCCCAGCATTTT
CASSKPTVPGQPQHF
>TRBV7-2|TRBJ1-1|NA|NA
TGTGCCAGCAGCGGCCCGGGGTCGCTTGAAGCTTTCTTT
CASSGPGSLEAFF
>TRBV29-1|TRBJ1-2|once|TRBD1
TGCAGTTACGGGGGGAGGACAGGGAACTATGGCTACACCTTC
CSYGGRTGNYGYTF
>TRBV2|TRBJ2-5|NA|NA
TGTGCCAGCAGGGGCGCTGTCTCACCCCTCGAGACCCAGTACTTC
CASRGAVSPLETQYF
>TRBV15|TRBJ1-2|NA|TRBD1
TGTGCCACCAGCAGACGGGACAGAAACTATGGCTACACCTTC
CATSRRDRNYGYTF
>TRBV24-1|TRBJ1-2|NA|NA
TGTGCCACCAGTGAAGGGGGCTACACCTTC
CATSEGGYTF
>TRBV20-1|TRBJ2-5|NA|TRBD1
TGCAGTGCGGGAGGGACAGGGAGCACCCAGTACTTC
CSAGGTGSTQYF
>TRBV2|TRBJ1-1|many|TRBD1
TGTGCCAGCAGCGGGGACAGCCAAACTGAAGCTTTCTTT
CASSGDSQTEAFF
>TRBV7-9|TRBJ2-1|NA|TRBD1
TGTGCCAGCAGCTTAGCTGGGACAGTGGATGAGCAGTTCTTC
CASSLAGTVDEQFF
>TRBV5-1|TRBJ1-2|few|NA
TGCGCCAGCAGGCTGACAGACTATGGCTACACCTTC
CASRLTDYGYTF
>TRBV18|TRBJ1-2|few|TRBD1
TGTGCCAGCACCGGACAGGAAATTTATGGCTACACCTTC
CASTGQEIYGYTF
>TRBV7-3|TRBJ1-2|many|TRBD1
TGTGCCAGCAGCCCGGGACAGAGTTATGGCTACACCTTC
CASSPGQSYGYTF
>TRBV7-8|TRBJ2-1|NA|NA
TGTGCCAGCAGGAGAATGAATGAGCAGTTCTTC
CASRRMNEQFF
>TRBV12-3/TRBV12-4|TRBJ2-3|NA|TRBD2
TGTGCCAGCACCTTCACTAGCGGGAGACCTTCAGATACGCAGTATTTT
CASTFTSGRPSDTQYF
>TRBV19|TRBJ1-4|many|NA
TGTGCCAGTAGGGAACAGAGAGTTGCAACTAATGAAAAACTGTTTTTT
CASREQRVATNEKLFF
>TRBV9|TRBJ2-2|once|NA
TGTGCCAGCAAGGTCGACGGGGGGACAACAAACACCGGGGAGCTGTTTTTT
CASKVDGGTTNTGELFF
>TRBV9|TRBJ1-3|once|TRBD1
TGTGCCAGCAGCGTGACAGGGCGGAACACCATATATTTT
CASSVTGRNTIYF
>TRBV28|TRBJ2-7|many|NA
TGTGCCAGCAGTCCCCGGGGGTGGGGCCGCGAGCAGTACTTC
CASSPRGWGREQYF
>TRBV6-5|TRBJ1-2|many|TRBD1
TGTGCCAGCAGACAGGGGACCGGTGGCTACACCTTC
CASRQGTGGYTF
>TRBV9|TRBJ2-7|many|TRBD1
TGTGCCAGCAGCCCGACAGGGGGCTTGACCTACGAGCAGTACTTC
CASSPTGGLTYEQYF
>TRBV15|TRBJ2-1|NA|TRBD2
TGTGCCACCAGCAGACCGATTACTAGCGGGAGTTACAATGAGCAGTTCTTC
CATSRPITSGSYNEQFF
>TRBV6-1|TRBJ1-2|many|TRBD1
TGTGCCAGCAGTGTACGGACAGGGGAGGGCTACACCTTC
CASSVRTGEGYTF
>TRBV7-9|TRBJ1-1|many|NA
TGTGCCAGCAGCTCGTGGGGGATGGACACTGAAGCTTTCTTT
CASSSWGMDTEAFF
>TRBV9|TRBJ2-2|many|NA
TGTGCCAGCAGCGTAGTGGTGAACACCGGGGAGCTGTTTTTT
CASSVVVNTGELFF
>TRBV7-2|TRBJ1-2|NA|NA
TGTGCCAGCAGCAATCCTAGCTTTGGCTACACCTTC
CASSNPSFGYTF
>TRBV6-5|TRBJ2-5|many|TRBD2
TGTGCCAGCAGTGAAGGGGCTAGCGGGGGGACCCAGTACTTC
CASSEGASGGTQYF
>TRBV29-1|TRBJ2-7|many|TRBD1
TGCAGCGTTGAAATAACAGGACAGGGGGCCTACGAGCAGTACTTC
CSVEITGQGAYEQYF
>TRBV20-1|TRBJ2-5|NA|TRBD2
TGCAGTGTTCCTCCGGGAGGGGCCACAGATACGCAGTATTTC
CSVPPGGATDTQYF
>TRBV24-1|TRBJ2-2|NA|NA
TGTGCCACCAGTGTCGGGCCTGGGGAGCTGTTTTTT
CATSVGPGELFF
>TRBV4-1|TRBJ1-1|NA|NA
TGCGCCAGCAGCCGACAAAATCTTGGGGGGCTGGGCACTGAAGCTTTCTTT
CASSRQNLGGLGTEAFF
>TRBV20-1|TRBJ1-6|NA|NA
TGCAGTGCTAGGAGGCAGATCAATTCACCCCTCCACTTT
CSARRQINSPLHF
>TRBV7-9|TRBJ1-1|NA|NA
TGTGCCATCTCTCGGGGGAAGAACACTGAAGCTTTCTTT
CAISRGKNTEAFF
>TRBV6-1|TRBJ1-5|few|NA
TGTGCCAGCAGTGCCAGACAGAGGAATCAGCCCCAGCATTTT
CASSARQRNQPQHF
>TRBV19|TRBJ2-7|many|NA
TGTGCCAGTAGTATAGGTCCAGCGGACGAGCAGTACTTC
CASSIGPADEQYF
>TRBV2|TRBJ1-2|many|NA
TGTGCCAGCAGTGATGTTGATTATGGCTACACCTTC
CASSDVDYGYTF
>TRBV5-8|TRBJ1-6|many|TRBD1
TGTGCCAGCAGCTTGGCGACAGGGCTTAGGAATTCACCCCTCCACTTT
CASSLATGLRNSPLHF
>TRBV7-8|TRBJ1-1|many|TRBD1
TGTGCCAGCAGCCCGGGACAGGGGTTTATCGGCACTGAAGCTTTCTTT
CASSPGQGFIGTEAFF
>TRBV7-3|TRBJ2-2|NA|NA
TGTGCCAGCAGCTTAAAGAGAGCTACCGGGGAGCTGTTTTTT
CASSLKRATGELFF
>TRBV4-2|TRBJ2-5|NA|NA
TGTGCCAGCAGCCCCTCGGGGCCAGGGGGGGAGACCCAGTACTTC
CASSPSGPGGETQYF
>TRBV20-1|TRBJ1-5|NA|TRBD1
TGCAGTGTCCCGGGACAGGGATGGCAGCCCCAGCATTTT
CSVPGQGWQPQHF
>TRBV6-5|TRBJ1-5|few|TRBD1
TGTGCCTGCGGAGGACAGGGGCGATTCGGCAATCAGCCCCAGCATTTT
CACGGQGRFGNQPQHF
>TRBV12-3/TRBV12-4|TRBJ1-1|many|NA
TGTGCCAGCAGTTACGCTTACAAGAACACTGAAGCTTTCTTT
CASSYAYKNTEAFF